The 18 T cell receptor beta chains presented below share a single source sample, sequenced in a study of blood T cell repertoires in COVID-19. Assay: immunoSEQ multiplex PCR; the TCRdb copy retains only in-frame clones and omits some. This table holds tens of thousands of clones, roughly 88% found once. Sequencing used peripheral blood. The receptors were gathered from a human donor in a cohort sampled during active COVID-19. The donor label of this sample is uncertain.

The chain combines TRBV28 with TRBJ1-2, with D maybe TRBD1 (5 bases). Germline V gene sequence: CDR1 MDHEN, CDR2 SYDVKM. The V gene lost 3 bases and the J gene lost 2 bases, with 16 bases spanning the gap. CDR3 length: 16 residues. In DNA, the CDR3 is TGTGCCAGCAGTTTGGCGGGGGGGGGAGCCAACTATGGCTACACCTTC. Translation gives CASSLAGGGANYGYTF.

The J gene is TRBJ2-2, the V gene TRBV5-1; TRBD1 matches at 8 bases. The J segment lost 3 bases and the V segment lost 6 bases, leaving 7 bases of the junction unmatched. Germline V gives CDR1 SGHRS, CDR2 YFSETQ. This CDR3 is built from 15 residues. The CDR3 nucleotides read TGCGCCAGCACGATCCAGGGGGCGGACACCGGGGAGCTGTTTTTT. Its translation: CASTIQGADTGELFF.

This chain connects TRBV28 to TRBJ1-2; a weak D match, TRBD1 (5 bases). The CDR3 is 13 amino acids. Trimming shortened V by 6 bases and J by 4 bases, and 12 bases separated the two germline ends. Germline loops: CDR1 MDHEN, CDR2 SYDVKM. CDR3 in amino acids: CASRTVASYGYTF. CDR3 in DNA: TGTGCCAGCAGGACAGTAGCATCCTATGGCTACACCTTC.

The rearrangement links TRBV18 to TRBJ2-1; 8 nucleotides agree with TRBD2. The germline gives CDR1 KGHSH, CDR2 LQKENI. The CDR3 sequence is 15 residues long. V trimming: 0 bases; J trimming: 8 bases; junction bases outside the gene matches: 6. The CDR3 DNA reads as TGTGCCAGCTCACCACCTTCGACTAGCGTGTATGAGCAGTTCTTC. It yields the protein CASSPPSTSVYEQFF.

The DNA for the CDR3 is TGTGCCAGCAGTTCGGGACAGGATAATTCACCCCTCCACTTT. This gives the protein CASSSGQDNSPLHF. This rearrangement joins TRBV27 to TRBJ1-6; 8 bases fit TRBD1. This CDR3 region has 14 residues. Germline V CDR1 and CDR2: MNHEY, SMNVEV (reference sequence). V was clipped by 4 bases and J by 5 bases; unmatched bases: 1.

The chain carries TRBV5-4 and TRBJ2-3, with 8 bases lining up with TRBD2. Germline V gene sequence: CDR1 SGHNT, CDR2 YYREEE (reference sequence). The length of the CDR3 is 16 residues. V trimming: 4 bases; J trimming: 2 bases; junction bases outside the gene matches: 9. In nucleotides, the CDR3 is TGTGCCAGCAGCCCGGGGGGGCAAGCTTACACAGATACGCAGTATTTT. Its translation is CASSPGGQAYTDTQYF.

V usage is TRBV6-5 and J usage is TRBJ2-5; 12 nucleotides match TRBD2. In germline, CDR1 is MNHEY, CDR2 SVGAGI. The CDR3 covers 15 residues. Unmatched junction bases numbered 9, after V lost 8 bases and J lost 5 bases. In DNA form, the CDR3 reads TGTGCCAGCTCCCCGACTAGCGGGGGAGGGGAGACCCAGTACTTC. Its protein is CASSPTSGGGETQYF.

The sample holds one count of this clone. The J gene is TRBJ2-1, the V gene TRBV10-3, with D tentatively TRBD2 (6 bases). Deletions cut 0 bases from V and 3 bases from J, with 12 bases between. The CDR3 spans 16 residues. CDR1 is ENHRY, CDR2 SYGVKD, per germline. CDR3 protein: CAISESAGLYYNEQFF. As DNA, the CDR3 is TGTGCCATCAGTGAGTCGGCCGGACTATACTACAATGAGCAGTTCTTC.

Points on this clone: Other DNA sequences of this sample code for an identical CDR3. The rearrangement joins TRBV6-1 to TRBJ1-3, with 7 bases fitting TRBD1. CDR1 and CDR2 (germline): MNHNS, SASEGT. Unmatched junction bases numbered 2, after V lost 3 bases and J lost 0 bases. The CDR3 has 15 amino acids. CDR3: CASSEDRNSGNTIYF. The CDR3 bases are TGTGCCAGCAGTGAGGACAGGAACTCTGGAAACACCATATATTTT.

This clone was detected only once. The chain uses TRBV9 and TRBJ2-3; 8 positions agree with TRBD2. The germline gives CDR1 SGDLS, CDR2 YYNGEE. The CDR3 runs to 16 residues. V was pared by 3 bases and J by 1 base, with 7 bases of the junction left unmatched. CDR3 protein: CASSGGGSGGTDTQYF. The CDR3, as DNA: TGTGCCAGCAGCGGCGGGGGTAGCGGGGGCACAGATACGCAGTATTTT.

The chain uses TRBV6-6 and TRBJ1-5; 7 nucleotides align to TRBD1. The germline gives CDR1 MNHNY, CDR2 SVGAGI (reference sequence). The trim removed 5 bases at V and 11 bases at J, leaving 12 bases unmatched. This CDR3 region has 14 residues. CDR3 region: CASSPDRAGRAQHF. The CDR3 DNA sequence: TGTGCCAGCAGTCCCGACAGGGCCGGGCGAGCCCAGCATTTT.

This sequence joins TRBV5-1 and TRBJ1-5; D not resolved. The CDR3 has 15 amino acids. The V gene lost 1 base and the J gene lost 6 bases, with 14 bases spanning the gap. Germline assignment: CDR1 SGHRS and CDR2 YFSETQ. The CDR3 DNA sequence: TGCGCCAGCAGCTTGAAAGGAGGCACGGGTCAGCCCCAGCATTTT. This codes for CASSLKGGTGQPQHF.

The chain joins TRBV6-2 or TRBV6-3 to TRBJ1-2, with 8 bases aligning to TRBD1. The CDR3 spans 16 residues. Germline trimming cut 2 bases from V and 6 bases from J; bases unmatched to any gene: 11. Germline CDR1 is MNHEY and CDR2 is SVGEGT. The CDR3 DNA reads as TGTGCCAGCAGTTACGTGCAGGGGGCGCCCCGGGATGGCTACACCTTC. It specifies CASSYVQGAPRDGYTF.

This chain joins TRBV9 and TRBJ1-1, with D perhaps matching TRBD1 (6 bases). The CDR3 has 16 amino acids. Germline CDR1 SGDLS, CDR2 YYNGEE. Trimming removed 0 bases from V and 3 bases from J, with 15 bases in between. The CDR3 region is CASSVAGGGDYTEAFF. In nucleotides, the CDR3 is TGTGCCAGCAGCGTAGCGGGAGGGGGGGATTACACTGAAGCTTTCTTT.

This clone appeared a few times. The chain is built from TRBV11-2 and TRBJ1-1, with D possibly TRBD1 on 5 matching bases. From germline, CDR1 is SGHAT and CDR2 FQNNGV. There are 15 residues in the CDR3. Trimming cost V 1 base and J 0 bases, with 9 bases left between them. CDR3 loop: CASSLGTGVNTEAFF. The CDR3 bases are TGTGCCAGCAGCTTAGGTACGGGGGTGAACACTGAAGCTTTCTTT. Full variable domain (remainder filled in from reference TRBV11-2 and TRBJ1-1): EAGVAQSPRYKIIEKRQSVAFWCNPISGHATLYWYQQILGQGPKLLIQFQNNGVVDDSQLPKDRFSAERLKGVDSTLKIQPAKLEDSAVYLCASSLGTGVNTEAFFGQGTRLTVV.

The chain uses TRBV10-3 and TRBJ2-1; TRBD2 agrees at 7 bases. V shed 4 bases, J shed 1 base, and the junction held 4 bases outside the gene matches. CDR1 ENHRY and CDR2 SYGVKD come from the germline V gene. This CDR3 contains 15 residues. CDR3 nucleotides: TGTGCCATCAGTGTAGCTAGCGGATCCTACAATGAGCAGTTCTTC. Its translation: CAISVASGSYNEQFF.

The chain carries TRBV5-1 and TRBJ1-2; tentatively, D is TRBD1 (5 bases). Germline V gene sequence: CDR1 SGHRS, CDR2 YFSETQ. V was shortened by 4 bases and J by 3 bases, with 10 bases between the two germline ends. The CDR3 sequence is 13 residues long. CDR3 DNA: TGCGCCAGCAGCCTGGACACCGACTATGGCTACACCTTC. This encodes CASSLDTDYGYTF.

This sequence joins TRBV5-4 and TRBJ2-5; 11 bases map to TRBD2. V dropped 0 bases and J dropped 1; count of bases not matched to a gene: 8. Germline loops: CDR1 SGHNT, CDR2 YYREEE (reference sequence). The CDR3 loop spans 18 amino acids. CDR3 DNA sequence: TGTGCCAGCAGCTTGGGGCTAGCGGGGGGCGGATTCCAAGAGACCCAGTACTTC. As protein: CASSLGLAGGGFQETQYF.